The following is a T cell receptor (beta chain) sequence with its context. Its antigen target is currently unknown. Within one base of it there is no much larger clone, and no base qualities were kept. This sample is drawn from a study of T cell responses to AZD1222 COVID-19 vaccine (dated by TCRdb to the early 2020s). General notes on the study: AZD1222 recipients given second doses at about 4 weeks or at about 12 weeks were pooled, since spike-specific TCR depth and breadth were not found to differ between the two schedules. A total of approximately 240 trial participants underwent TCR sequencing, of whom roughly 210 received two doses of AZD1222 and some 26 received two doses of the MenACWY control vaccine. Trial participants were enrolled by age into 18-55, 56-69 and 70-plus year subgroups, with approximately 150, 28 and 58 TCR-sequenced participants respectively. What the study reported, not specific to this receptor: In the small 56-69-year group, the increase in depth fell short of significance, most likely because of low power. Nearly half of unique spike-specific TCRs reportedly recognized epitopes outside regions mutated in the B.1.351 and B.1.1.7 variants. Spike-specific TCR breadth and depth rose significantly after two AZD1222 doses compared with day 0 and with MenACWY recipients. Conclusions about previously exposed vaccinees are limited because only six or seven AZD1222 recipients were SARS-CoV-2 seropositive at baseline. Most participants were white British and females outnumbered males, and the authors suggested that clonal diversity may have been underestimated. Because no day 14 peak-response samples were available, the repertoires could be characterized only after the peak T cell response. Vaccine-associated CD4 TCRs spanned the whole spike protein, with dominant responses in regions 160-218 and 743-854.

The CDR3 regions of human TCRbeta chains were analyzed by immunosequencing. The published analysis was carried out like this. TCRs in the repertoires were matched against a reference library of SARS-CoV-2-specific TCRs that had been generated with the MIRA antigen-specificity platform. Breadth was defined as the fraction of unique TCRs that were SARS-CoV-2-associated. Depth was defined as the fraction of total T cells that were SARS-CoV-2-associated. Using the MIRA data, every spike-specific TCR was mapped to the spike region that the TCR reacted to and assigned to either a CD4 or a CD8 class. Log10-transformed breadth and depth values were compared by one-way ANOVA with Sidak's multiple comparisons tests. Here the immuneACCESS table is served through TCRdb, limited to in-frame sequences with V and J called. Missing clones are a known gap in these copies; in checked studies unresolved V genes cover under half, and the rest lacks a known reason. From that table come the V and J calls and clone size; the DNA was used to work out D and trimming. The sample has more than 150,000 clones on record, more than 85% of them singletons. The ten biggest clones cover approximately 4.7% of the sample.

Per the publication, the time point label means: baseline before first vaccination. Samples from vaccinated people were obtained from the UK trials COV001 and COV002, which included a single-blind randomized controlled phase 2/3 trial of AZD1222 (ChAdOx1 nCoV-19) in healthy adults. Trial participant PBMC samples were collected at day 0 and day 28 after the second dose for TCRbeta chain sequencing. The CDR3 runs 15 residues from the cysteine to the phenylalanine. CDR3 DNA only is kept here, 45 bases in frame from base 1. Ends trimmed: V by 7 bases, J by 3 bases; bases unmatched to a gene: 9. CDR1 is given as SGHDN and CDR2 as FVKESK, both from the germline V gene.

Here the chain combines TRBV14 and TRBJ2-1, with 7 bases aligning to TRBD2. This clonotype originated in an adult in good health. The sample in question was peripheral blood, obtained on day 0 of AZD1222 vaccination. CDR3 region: CASTLGRESYNEQFF. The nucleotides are TGTGCCAGCACCCTTGGGAGGGAGAGCTACAATGAGCAGTTCTTC.